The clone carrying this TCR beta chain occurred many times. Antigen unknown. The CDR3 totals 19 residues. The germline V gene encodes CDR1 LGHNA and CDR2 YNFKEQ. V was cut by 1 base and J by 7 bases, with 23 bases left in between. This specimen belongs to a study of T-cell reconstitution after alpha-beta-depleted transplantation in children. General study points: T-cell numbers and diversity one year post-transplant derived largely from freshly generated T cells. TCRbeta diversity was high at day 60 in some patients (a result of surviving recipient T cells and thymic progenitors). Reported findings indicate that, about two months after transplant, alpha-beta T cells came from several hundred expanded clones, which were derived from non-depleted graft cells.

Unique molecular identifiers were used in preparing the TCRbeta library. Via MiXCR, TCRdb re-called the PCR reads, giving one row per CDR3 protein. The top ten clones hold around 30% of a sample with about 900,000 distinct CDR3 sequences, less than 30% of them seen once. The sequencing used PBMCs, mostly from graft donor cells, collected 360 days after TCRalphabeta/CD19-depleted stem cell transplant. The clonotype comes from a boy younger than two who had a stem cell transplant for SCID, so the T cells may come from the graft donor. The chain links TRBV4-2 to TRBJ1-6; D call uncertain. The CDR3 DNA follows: TGTGCCAGCAGCCAAGTATCCTCGTGGCCTCCTTGGGCCAATTCACCCCTCCACTTT. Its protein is CASSQVSSWPPWANSPLHF.